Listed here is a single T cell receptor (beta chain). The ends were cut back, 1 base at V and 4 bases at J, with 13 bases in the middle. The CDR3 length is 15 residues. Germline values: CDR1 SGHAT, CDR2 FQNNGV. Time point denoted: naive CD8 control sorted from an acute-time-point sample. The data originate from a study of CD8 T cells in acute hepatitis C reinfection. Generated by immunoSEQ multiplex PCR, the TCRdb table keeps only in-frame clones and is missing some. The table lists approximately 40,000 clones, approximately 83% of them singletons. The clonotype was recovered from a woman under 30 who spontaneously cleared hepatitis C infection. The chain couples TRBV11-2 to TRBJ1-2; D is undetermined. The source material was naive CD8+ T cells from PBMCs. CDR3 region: CASSLAMRRSYGYTF. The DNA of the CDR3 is TGTGCCAGCAGCTTAGCGATGAGACGGAGCTATGGCTACACCTTC.